The following is a T cell receptor beta chain sequence with its context. This sample is drawn from a study of blood T cell repertoires in COVID-19. Background on the study: Specimens from acute and convalescent COVID-19 originated in the United States, Italy and Spain. Sample material is recorded as cDNA or gDNA derived from T cells, B-cell-depleted T cells, or PBMCs.

This CDR3 contains 15 residues. V was pared by 5 bases and J by 0 bases, with 4 bases of the junction left unmatched. The V gene's germline CDR1 is SGHTS and CDR2 YDEGEE. Original handling: Cell counts per sample came from amplifying reference gene primers. Produced via immunoSEQ multiplex PCR; TCRdb's table is partial and in-frame only. The DNA gave D and trimming, while V, J and clone size come from that table. The sample yields fewer than 300,000 clones, approximately 80% seen once. This sequence joins TRBV5-8 and TRBJ2-5; 10 bases agree with TRBD1. Material for sequencing was peripheral blood. The receptor comes from a woman in her fifties or sixties with active or convalescent COVID-19. DNA of the CDR3: TGTGCCAGCAGACCGGGACAGGGGTACCAAGAGACCCAGTACTTC. Protein: CASRPGQGYQETQYF.